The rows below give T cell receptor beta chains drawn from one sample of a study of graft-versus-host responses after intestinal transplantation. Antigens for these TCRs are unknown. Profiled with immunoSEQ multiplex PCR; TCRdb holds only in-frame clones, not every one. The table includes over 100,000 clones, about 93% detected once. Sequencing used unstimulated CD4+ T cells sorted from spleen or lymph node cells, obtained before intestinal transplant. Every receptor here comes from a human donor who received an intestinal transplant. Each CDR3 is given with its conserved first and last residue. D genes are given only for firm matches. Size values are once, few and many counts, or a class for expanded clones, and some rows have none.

cdr3_nt: TGTGCCAGCAGGAGACTAGCGGGATCCGGGGAGCTGTTTTTT; cdr3_aa: CASRRLAGSGELFF; j_call: TRBJ2-2; v_call: TRBV27; d_call: TRBD2; clone_size: once
cdr3_nt: TGTGCCAGCAGTTTTGGAGCAGGGGGCGATGAAAAACTGTTTTTT; cdr3_aa: CASSFGAGGDEKLFF; j_call: TRBJ1-4; v_call: TRBV28; d_call: TRBD1; clone_size: .
cdr3_nt: TGCGCCAGCCACCGGGACTCCAGCTCCTACGAGCAGTACTTC; cdr3_aa: CASHRDSSSYEQYF; j_call: TRBJ2-7; v_call: TRBV5-1; d_call: .; clone_size: .
cdr3_nt: TGTGCCAGCAGCTTAGCCCGTGGCGGGACAGGGCGACAAAAGACCCAGTACTTC; cdr3_aa: CASSLARGGTGRQKTQYF; j_call: TRBJ2-5; v_call: TRBV11-2; d_call: TRBD1; clone_size: .
cdr3_nt: TGTGCCAGCAGCTTAATGGGGAGAGAGCAGTACTTC; cdr3_aa: CASSLMGREQYF; j_call: TRBJ2-5; v_call: TRBV7-3; d_call: .; clone_size: .
cdr3_nt: TGTGCCAGCAGGTCGACGAGCTCCTACGAGCAGTACTTC; cdr3_aa: CASRSTSSYEQYF; j_call: TRBJ2-7; v_call: TRBV28; d_call: .; clone_size: .
cdr3_nt: TGTGCCAGCAGCAAAATGACAGGTACCTACGAGCAGTACTTC; cdr3_aa: CASSKMTGTYEQYF; j_call: TRBJ2-7; v_call: TRBV21-1; d_call: .; clone_size: .
cdr3_nt: TGTGCCAGCGGAGGGCAAATATACGAGCAGTACTTC; cdr3_aa: CASGGQIYEQYF; j_call: TRBJ2-7; v_call: TRBV6-6; d_call: .; clone_size: .
cdr3_nt: TGTGCCTGGAGTGTAAGGCGAAATGAGCAGTTCTTC; cdr3_aa: CAWSVRRNEQFF; j_call: TRBJ2-1; v_call: TRBV30; d_call: .; clone_size: .
cdr3_nt: TGTGCCAGCAGCCGCAGCGTCGGACCCGGGGAGACCCAGTACTTC; cdr3_aa: CASSRSVGPGETQYF; j_call: TRBJ2-5; v_call: TRBV4-2; d_call: .; clone_size: .
cdr3_nt: TGCGCCAGCAGCCTTGCTAGCGCGAACTACAATGAGCAGTTCTTC; cdr3_aa: CASSLASANYNEQFF; j_call: TRBJ2-1; v_call: TRBV5-1; d_call: .; clone_size: .
cdr3_nt: TGTGCCAGTAGTGCCCCGGGCCAGGGAGGCTACGAGCAGTACTTC; cdr3_aa: CASSAPGQGGYEQYF; j_call: TRBJ2-7; v_call: TRBV19; d_call: .; clone_size: once
cdr3_nt: TGCAGCGTCCCTTATCGCTACGTCAGCGGGTTCTACAATGAGCAGTTCTTC; cdr3_aa: CSVPYRYVSGFYNEQFF; j_call: TRBJ2-1; v_call: TRBV29-1; d_call: .; clone_size: .
cdr3_nt: TGTGCCAGCAGCGGCAGGGTCCTTGAGGCCGGGGAGCTGTTTTTT; cdr3_aa: CASSGRVLEAGELFF; j_call: TRBJ2-2; v_call: TRBV9; d_call: .; clone_size: once
cdr3_nt: TGCGCCAGCAGCTTGCAGGGGGGCTACGAGCAGTACTTC; cdr3_aa: CASSLQGGYEQYF; j_call: TRBJ2-7; v_call: TRBV5-1; d_call: .; clone_size: .
cdr3_nt: TGCGCCAGCAGCACTGGGACTAGCACAGATACGCAGTATTTT; cdr3_aa: CASSTGTSTDTQYF; j_call: TRBJ2-3; v_call: TRBV5-1; d_call: .; clone_size: .
cdr3_nt: TGTGCCAGCAGCCAGTACCCCCAGCATGAGCAGTTCTTC; cdr3_aa: CASSQYPQHEQFF; j_call: TRBJ2-1; v_call: TRBV14; d_call: .; clone_size: few
cdr3_nt: TGTGCCAGCAGTGTTGGGGTCGGTAATGAGCAGTTCTTC; cdr3_aa: CASSVGVGNEQFF; j_call: TRBJ2-1; v_call: TRBV2; d_call: .; clone_size: .
cdr3_nt: TGTGCCAGCAGAGATTCATGGGACAGGGTTCTCTACGAGCAGTACTTC; cdr3_aa: CASRDSWDRVLYEQYF; j_call: TRBJ2-7; v_call: TRBV11-1; d_call: TRBD1; clone_size: .
cdr3_nt: TGCGCCAGCAGCTTGTTAGACAGGGGAGGGGACGAGCAGTACTTC; cdr3_aa: CASSLLDRGGDEQYF; j_call: TRBJ2-7; v_call: TRBV5-1; d_call: .; clone_size: .
cdr3_nt: TGTGCCAGCAGTGTGGGGCGGGGGCAGGGAGATACGCAGTATTTT; cdr3_aa: CASSVGRGQGDTQYF; j_call: TRBJ2-3; v_call: TRBV6-1; d_call: .; clone_size: .
cdr3_nt: TGTGCCAGCAGCCCCCGGACTAGCGGGGACACCGGGGAGCTGTTTTTT; cdr3_aa: CASSPRTSGDTGELFF; j_call: TRBJ2-2; v_call: TRBV4-2; d_call: TRBD2; clone_size: .
cdr3_nt: TGTGCCAGTAGTAGCGATGGTGACACTGAAGCTTTCTTT; cdr3_aa: CASSSDGDTEAFF; j_call: TRBJ1-1; v_call: TRBV19; d_call: .; clone_size: .
cdr3_nt: TGCGCCAGCAGCCCCCAGGAGGAGGGCTACACCTTC; cdr3_aa: CASSPQEEGYTF; j_call: TRBJ1-2; v_call: TRBV5-1; d_call: .; clone_size: .
cdr3_nt: TGTGCCAGCAGCACGGGGCGGGGCACCGGGGAGCTGTTTTTT; cdr3_aa: CASSTGRGTGELFF; j_call: TRBJ2-2; v_call: TRBV11-3; d_call: .; clone_size: .
cdr3_nt: TGTGCCAGCTCACTCCGGGACGGGAATGAAAAACTGTTTTTT; cdr3_aa: CASSLRDGNEKLFF; j_call: TRBJ1-4; v_call: TRBV18; d_call: .; clone_size: .
cdr3_nt: TGTGCCATCAGTGAGGGATGGGTAGTGGGAGAGCAGTACTTC; cdr3_aa: CAISEGWVVGEQYF; j_call: TRBJ2-7; v_call: TRBV10-3; d_call: .; clone_size: few
cdr3_nt: TGTGCCAGCAGCGTTAGCGGGAGGGCCAACGAGCAGTTCTTC; cdr3_aa: CASSVSGRANEQFF; j_call: TRBJ2-1; v_call: TRBV9; d_call: TRBD2; clone_size: .
cdr3_nt: TGTGCCAGTAGTATAAGAGGATCTGGAAACACCATATATTTT; cdr3_aa: CASSIRGSGNTIYF; j_call: TRBJ1-3; v_call: TRBV19; d_call: .; clone_size: .
cdr3_nt: TGCGCCAGCAGTGAGTCTACAGGGGCCTACGAGCAGTACTTC; cdr3_aa: CASSESTGAYEQYF; j_call: TRBJ2-7; v_call: TRBV10-2; d_call: TRBD1; clone_size: .
cdr3_nt: TGTGCCAGCAGTACACTTATACAGGGAAGTGGGCAGCCCCAGCATTTT; cdr3_aa: CASSTLIQGSGQPQHF; j_call: TRBJ1-5; v_call: TRBV28; d_call: .; clone_size: .
cdr3_nt: TGTGCCAGCAGCTTAGGAGAGACCCAGTACTTC; cdr3_aa: CASSLGETQYF; j_call: TRBJ2-5; v_call: TRBV27; d_call: .; clone_size: .
cdr3_nt: TGCAGTGCTTATCATCAGGGTGAGCAGTTCTTC; cdr3_aa: CSAYHQGEQFF; j_call: TRBJ2-1; v_call: TRBV20-1; d_call: .; clone_size: .
cdr3_nt: TGTGCCAGCAGCGTTGGGGTCCCCAGCGGGTACAATGAGCAGTTCTTC; cdr3_aa: CASSVGVPSGYNEQFF; j_call: TRBJ2-1; v_call: TRBV9; d_call: .; clone_size: .
cdr3_nt: TGTGCCAGCAGGGGACTAGCTTGGGACAAATACGAGCAGTACTTC; cdr3_aa: CASRGLAWDKYEQYF; j_call: TRBJ2-7; v_call: TRBV6-1; d_call: TRBD2; clone_size: .
cdr3_nt: TGTGCCAGCAGCGTAGTACGGACAGGTTGTGGGGAGGACAGGGATACTGGAAACACCATATATTTT; cdr3_aa: CASSVVRTGCGEDRDTGNTIYF; j_call: TRBJ1-3; v_call: TRBV9; d_call: TRBD1; clone_size: .
cdr3_nt: TGCGCCAGCAGCTCGCACCAAGAGACCCAGTACTTC; cdr3_aa: CASSSHQETQYF; j_call: TRBJ2-5; v_call: TRBV5-1; d_call: .; clone_size: .
cdr3_nt: TGCAGCGTTGCAAGTGGTGAAAAACTGTTTTTT; cdr3_aa: CSVASGEKLFF; j_call: TRBJ1-4; v_call: TRBV29-1; d_call: .; clone_size: .
cdr3_nt: TGTGCCAGCAGGCTAGCGGGAGGAAACACCGGGGAGCTGTTTTTT; cdr3_aa: CASRLAGGNTGELFF; j_call: TRBJ2-2; v_call: TRBV11-2; d_call: TRBD2; clone_size: .
cdr3_nt: TGTGCCAGCAGTCCCCTCCGTCTGCAAGATACGCAGTATTTT; cdr3_aa: CASSPLRLQDTQYF; j_call: TRBJ2-3; v_call: TRBV6-1; d_call: .; clone_size: .
cdr3_nt: TGTGCCAGCAGTTTAGGACTAGCGGGGTTCTCCCTATACGAGCAGTACTTC; cdr3_aa: CASSLGLAGFSLYEQYF; j_call: TRBJ2-7; v_call: TRBV27; d_call: TRBD2; clone_size: .
cdr3_nt: TGCGCCAGCACTACAGGGAAAAGGAATGGCTACACCTTC; cdr3_aa: CASTTGKRNGYTF; j_call: TRBJ1-2; v_call: TRBV10-2; d_call: .; clone_size: .
cdr3_nt: TGTGCCAGCAGCATCCTGAGGGGGGAGTCCTACGAGCAGTACTTC; cdr3_aa: CASSILRGESYEQYF; j_call: TRBJ2-7; v_call: TRBV5-4; d_call: .; clone_size: .
cdr3_nt: TGTGCCAGCTTGGACGGACGCAATCAGCCCCAGCATTTT; cdr3_aa: CASLDGRNQPQHF; j_call: TRBJ1-5; v_call: TRBV9; d_call: .; clone_size: .
cdr3_nt: TGCGCCAGCAGCTTGGTGGGTCTGTGGGGGAACACAGATACGCAGTATTTT; cdr3_aa: CASSLVGLWGNTDTQYF; j_call: TRBJ2-3; v_call: TRBV5-1; d_call: .; clone_size: .
cdr3_nt: TGTGCCAGCAGTCCCGGGACTAGCGGGAGGATAGATACGCAGTATTTT; cdr3_aa: CASSPGTSGRIDTQYF; j_call: TRBJ2-3; v_call: TRBV28; d_call: TRBD2; clone_size: .
cdr3_nt: TGTGCCAGCAGCTTGGCCAGTATCGCAGGGGTTGTCAACGAGCAGTACTTC; cdr3_aa: CASSLASIAGVVNEQYF; j_call: TRBJ2-7; v_call: TRBV5-4; d_call: .; clone_size: .
cdr3_nt: TGTGCCAGCAGCTTATCACAAGGCGCAGGGGAGCTGTTTTTT; cdr3_aa: CASSLSQGAGELFF; j_call: TRBJ2-2; v_call: TRBV7-3; d_call: .; clone_size: .
cdr3_nt: TGTGCCAGCAGCTCCGAAAGACTAGCGGGAGCCTTCTACAATGAGCAGTTCTTC; cdr3_aa: CASSSERLAGAFYNEQFF; j_call: TRBJ2-1; v_call: TRBV5-6; d_call: TRBD2; clone_size: .
cdr3_nt: TGTGCCAGCAGCTTGGACCAAGACAGGGGCTTCAATGAGCAGTTCTTC; cdr3_aa: CASSLDQDRGFNEQFF; j_call: TRBJ2-1; v_call: TRBV7-6; d_call: TRBD1; clone_size: .
cdr3_nt: TGCGCCAGCAGCTTCGGCCAGGGGGCCAACGAGCAGTACTTC; cdr3_aa: CASSFGQGANEQYF; j_call: TRBJ2-7; v_call: TRBV5-1; d_call: TRBD1; clone_size: .
cdr3_nt: TGTGCCTGGACCCGGGGACCAGGCCCCAACACTGAAGCTTTCTTT; cdr3_aa: CAWTRGPGPNTEAFF; j_call: TRBJ1-1; v_call: TRBV30; d_call: .; clone_size: .
cdr3_nt: TGTGCCAGCAGCCGGGACAGGGGCTCTGGGGCCAACGTCCTGACTTTC; cdr3_aa: CASSRDRGSGANVLTF; j_call: TRBJ2-6; v_call: TRBV16; d_call: TRBD1; clone_size: .
cdr3_nt: TGTGCCAGCAGCTTAAGTGCGGGACAGCCCTACGAGCAGTACTTC; cdr3_aa: CASSLSAGQPYEQYF; j_call: TRBJ2-7; v_call: TRBV7-2; d_call: .; clone_size: .
cdr3_nt: TGTGCCAGCAGCTTAATAGCGGGAGGAGGCGGGGAGCTGTTTTTT; cdr3_aa: CASSLIAGGGGELFF; j_call: TRBJ2-2; v_call: TRBV7-2; d_call: TRBD2; clone_size: .